This TCR beta chain was captured by sequencing in a study of blood T cells in healthy people across ages. Together with a sample-barcoded 5' primer, a J-beta primer mix was included in a second PCR lasting about 6 to 11 cycles. TCRdb processed the 5' RACE reads anew with MiXCR; each CDR3 protein has one entry. The data hold some 880,000 distinct CDR3 sequences, with under 40% observed a single time. There are 14 residues in the CDR3. Trimming left V 3 bases short and J 4 bases short, with 9 bases between. Germline lookup yields CDR1 SEHNR and CDR2 FQNEAQ (reference sequence). The specimen was blood. The sequence was obtained from a man between 18 and 29 years old in good health. The chain combines TRBV7-9 with TRBJ2-2; unclear D gene. CDR3 DNA sequence: TGTGCCAGCAGCTTTGACGCGAGCACCGGGGAGCTGTTTTTT. It specifies CASSFDASTGELFF.